Below, 23 T cell receptor beta chains from the same sample are listed, as sequenced in a study of CD8+ T cells in alopecia areata. Investigators isolated RNA and reverse transcribed it into cDNA to act as the sequencing template. TCRdb's table, derived via immunoSEQ multiplex PCR, lists solely in-frame clones and lacks some. The sample includes about 140,000 clones, roughly 50% seen only once; the top ten take around 4.8%. The sample consisted of CD4+ T cells sorted from blood. These receptors were obtained from a human donor in good health.

The V gene is TRBV4-1, the J gene TRBJ2-2; D may be TRBD1 (5 bases). V lost 2 bases, J lost 4 bases, and 11 bases lay in between. The CDR3 loop spans 15 amino acids. Germline-derived CDR1 and CDR2 are MGHRA and YSYEKL. The CDR3 region is CASSQYGQGTGELFF. Written as DNA, the CDR3 is TGCGCCAGCAGCCAATATGGGCAGGGCACCGGGGAGCTGTTTTTT.

This clone was picked up a small number of times. The chain couples TRBV5-1 to TRBJ2-1; possible D gene TRBD1, 6 bases. V was pared by 0 bases and J by 9 bases, with 16 bases between. Germline V lookup: CDR1 SGHRS, CDR2 YFSETQ. The CDR3 has 15 amino acids. CDR3 residues: CASSLDRGKSAEQFF. The CDR3, as DNA: TGCGCCAGCAGCTTGGATAGGGGGAAGTCTGCTGAGCAGTTCTTC. Based on the CDR3 plus reference TRBV5-1 and TRBJ2-1, the full variable domain is KAGVTQTPRYLIKTRGQQVTLSCSPISGHRSVSWYQQTPGQGLQFLFEYFSETQRNKGNFPGRFSGRQFSNSRSEMNVSTLELGDSALYLCASSLDRGKSAEQFFGPGTRLTVL.

The chain couples TRBV29-1 to TRBJ2-4; 10 bases are a match to TRBD2. The CDR3 runs 16 residues. From germline, CDR1 is SQVTM and CDR2 ANQGSEA. Trimming removed 4 bases from V and 4 bases from J; junction bases left unmatched: 10. The CDR3 coding sequence is TGCAGCGTTGGAGGGGGACTAGCGTTAGGTAAAAACATTCAGTACTTC. This sequence encodes CSVGGGLALGKNIQYF.

This clone was found a few times. The V gene is TRBV7-7, the J gene TRBJ2-2, with a possible D match to TRBD1 (6 bases). The CDR3 loop spans 12 amino acids. Germline CDR1 and CDR2: SSHAT and FNYEAQ (reference sequence). V lost 5 bases to trimming and J lost 7 bases, with 8 bases between them. The CDR3 sequence: CASSTGSGELFF. The CDR3 nucleotides are TGTGCCAGCAGCACAGGGAGCGGGGAGCTGTTTTTT.

This clone was seen a handful of times. J is TRBJ2-2 and V is TRBV11-1; weak D call: TRBD2 (5 bases). V lost 5 bases to trimming and J lost 3 bases, with 10 bases between them. This CDR3 has 14 residues. Germline CDR1 SGHAT, CDR2 FQDESV (reference sequence). Here the CDR3 reads CASSRRRDTGELFF. The DNA for the CDR3 is TGTGCCAGCAGCCGGAGGCGGGACACCGGGGAGCTGTTTTTT.

The chain joins TRBV4-1 to TRBJ2-2, with 7 bases aligning to TRBD1. V was clipped by 4 bases and J by 0 bases; unmatched bases: 5. The CDR3 sequence is 16 residues long. The germline V gene has CDR1 MGHRA and CDR2 YSYEKL. CDR3 protein: CASSPGTAANTGELFF. The CDR3 DNA is TGCGCCAGCAGCCCAGGGACAGCCGCGAACACCGGGGAGCTGTTTTTT.

The rearrangement uses TRBV29-1 and TRBJ2-2; TRBD1 aligns across 9 bases. Germline CDR1 is SQVTM and CDR2 is ANQGSEA. The CDR3 sequence is 14 residues long. The trim removed 4 bases at V and 7 bases at J, leaving 7 bases unmatched. The CDR3 region is CSVVRGQGGGELFF. The CDR3 coding sequence is TGCAGCGTTGTGAGGGGACAGGGCGGCGGGGAGCTGTTTTTT.

V gene TRBV29-1 combines with J gene TRBJ1-1; no reliable D call. Looked up from germline, CDR1 is SQVTM and CDR2 is ANQGSEA. Trimming removed 7 bases from V and 1 base from J, with 7 bases in between. This CDR3 region has 11 residues. CDR3 sequence: CSGNTNTEAFF. The DNA of the CDR3 is TGCAGCGGGAACACGAACACTGAAGCTTTCTTT.

The chain links TRBV29-1 to TRBJ1-5, with a weak D call TRBD1 (6 bases). V was pared by 5 bases and J by 3 bases, with 11 bases between. From germline, CDR1 is SQVTM and CDR2 ANQGSEA. The CDR3 runs 13 residues. The CDR3 nucleotides read TGCAGCGTTAGTCAGGGGATCAATCAGCCCCAGCATTTT. It codes for CSVSQGINQPQHF.

Comments on this clone: This CDR3 is also generated by other DNA sequences in the sample. The J gene is TRBJ1-2, the V gene TRBV6-6, with D maybe TRBD1 (5 bases). CDR3 size: 11 residues. CDR1 MNHNY and CDR2 SVGAGI come from the germline V gene (reference sequence). The V and J ends lost 5 bases and 4 bases respectively, with 5 bases between them. The CDR3 sequence is CASSTGYGYTF. CDR3 nucleotides: TGTGCCAGCAGTACAGGCTATGGCTACACCTTC.

V usage is TRBV28 and J usage is TRBJ2-1; D is undetermined. Deletions cut 7 bases from V and 2 bases from J, with 6 bases between. This CDR3 contains 12 residues. CDR1 is MDHEN, CDR2 SYDVKM, per germline. CDR3 protein: CASTATYNEQFF. The DNA for the CDR3 is TGTGCCAGCACCGCTACCTACAATGAGCAGTTCTTC.

This sequence joins TRBV29-1 and TRBJ1-3, with D perhaps TRBD1 (5 bases). V gave up 1 base and J gave up 4 bases, with 11 bases separating them. Germline-derived CDR1 and CDR2 are SQVTM and ANQGSEA. The CDR3 is 14 residues long. CDR3 nucleotide sequence: TGCAGCGTTGAAGCGGGGGTAGTAGGAAACACCATATATTTT. Translating it yields CSVEAGVVGNTIYF.

There are a few counts of this clone. The sample has other DNA sequences that encode this CDR3 too. The chain has TRBV19 and TRBJ1-5; TRBD1 agrees at 11 bases. This CDR3 is 14 amino acids long. The V and J ends lost 9 bases and 4 bases, in that order; junction bases with no gene match: 5. Germline V gene lookup returns CDR1 LNHDA and CDR2 SQIVND (reference sequence). This chain's CDR3 is CASSGQGVNQPQHF. The CDR3 bases are TGTGCCAGCTCGGGACAGGGGGTGAATCAGCCCCAGCATTTT.

The chain carries TRBV11-2 and TRBJ2-5; 9 nucleotides align to TRBD2. With 5 bases clipped from V and 3 bases from J, the junction kept 16 bases outside the gene matches. This CDR3 is built from 18 residues. Germline lookup yields CDR1 SGHAT and CDR2 FQNNGV. CDR3 region: CASSPGGLANAGEETQYF. CDR3 DNA: TGTGCCAGCAGCCCGGGGGGACTAGCCAATGCGGGTGAAGAGACCCAGTACTTC. Full variable domain (remainder filled in from reference TRBV11-2 and TRBJ2-5): EAGVAQSPRYKIIEKRQSVAFWCNPISGHATLYWYQQILGQGPKLLIQFQNNGVVDDSQLPKDRFSAERLKGVDSTLKIQPAKLEDSAVYLCASSPGGLANAGEETQYFGPGTRLLVL.

This clone was observed a handful of times. CDR3: CASSARGGTGETQYF. In DNA form, the CDR3 reads TGTGCCAGCAGCGCCCGAGGGGGGACGGGAGAGACCCAGTACTTC. The chain joins TRBV9 to TRBJ2-5; D may correspond to TRBD1 or TRBD2 (6 bases each). The V gene lost 3 bases and the J gene lost 4 bases, with 16 bases spanning the gap. CDR3 size: 15 residues. The germline gives CDR1 SGDLS, CDR2 YYNGEE.

The chain couples TRBV29-1 to TRBJ2-3, with 9 positions matching TRBD1. This CDR3 is 13 amino acids long. J gave up 5 bases and V 6 bases, and 6 bases lay outside the gene matches. Looked up from germline, CDR1 is SQVTM and CDR2 is ANQGSEA. The DNA for the CDR3 is TGCAGCGTCACAGGGGGCCAGGGAGATACGCAGTATTTT. Translated, it gives CSVTGGQGDTQYF.

A single count supports this clone. The chain joins TRBV29-1 to TRBJ2-3; no clear D. There are 10 residues in the CDR3. V dropped 4 bases and J dropped 4 bases, with 3 bases sitting between them. The germline V gene encodes CDR1 SQVTM and CDR2 ANQGSEA. This CDR3 is CSVVSDTQYF. The CDR3 nucleotides read TGCAGCGTTGTATCAGATACGCAGTATTTT.

The chain has TRBV9 and TRBJ2-1, with 7 bases aligning to TRBD2. CDR3 length equals 14 residues. V lost 0 bases, J lost 10 bases, and 7 bases stayed unmatched. Germline V gene sequence: CDR1 SGDLS, CDR2 YYNGEE. CDR3 sequence reads: CASSVVGDYAEQFF. The CDR3 nucleotides read TGTGCCAGCAGCGTAGTGGGGGACTACGCAGAGCAGTTCTTC. Based on the CDR3 plus reference TRBV9 and TRBJ2-1, the full variable domain is DSGVTQTPKHLITATGQRVTLRCSPRSGDLSVYWYQQSLDQGLQFLIQYYNGEERAKGNILERFSAQQFPDLHSELNLSSLELGDSALYFCASSVVGDYAEQFFGPGTRLTVL.

By proportion, this clone is medium-sized. The chain is built from TRBV29-1 and TRBJ2-7, with a possible D match to TRBD1 (5 bases). Germline CDR1 reads SQVTM; CDR2 reads ANQGSEA. This CDR3 comprises 12 residues. Trimming removed 6 bases at V and 1 base at J, with 10 bases between. CDR3 sequence (DNA): TGCAGCGTGGGGCCGGCGTCCTACGAGCAGTACTTC. Translated, it gives CSVGPASYEQYF.

This clone was seen a few times. This sample also contains other DNA sequences that code for the same CDR3. The genes are TRBV9 and TRBJ2-5, with no clear D. The V gene's germline CDR1 is SGDLS and CDR2 YYNGEE. The CDR3 spans 14 residues. Trimming stripped 0 bases from V and 0 bases from J, with 6 bases between. CDR3 sequence: CASSVAGNQETQYF. The CDR3 DNA follows: TGTGCCAGCAGCGTAGCAGGCAACCAAGAGACCCAGTACTTC. The full variable domain, rest sourced from reference TRBV9 and TRBJ2-5, is DSGVTQTPKHLITATGQRVTLRCSPRSGDLSVYWYQQSLDQGLQFLIQYYNGEERAKGNILERFSAQQFPDLHSELNLSSLELGDSALYFCASSVAGNQETQYFGPGTRLLVL.

V gene TRBV6-5 combines with J gene TRBJ2-7; possible D gene TRBD1, 6 bases. V shed 0 bases and J shed 2 bases, with 14 bases lying between them. CDR1 and CDR2 from the germline V gene are MNHEY and SVGAGI. The length of the CDR3 is 16 residues. The CDR3 protein is CASSYSSGHNPYEQYF. The CDR3 nucleotides are TGTGCCAGCAGTTACTCGTCGGGACACAACCCCTACGAGCAGTACTTC.

This rearrangement joins TRBV4-1 to TRBJ2-5; D is unclear. V lost 4 bases, J lost 2 bases, and 11 bases lay in between. The V gene's germline CDR1 is MGHRA and CDR2 YSYEKL. This CDR3 spans 14 amino acids. Here the CDR3 DNA reads TGCGCCAGCAGCCGCCTTCTGGGACAAGAGACCCAGTACTTC. It is translated as CASSRLLGQETQYF.

V is TRBV27 and J is TRBJ1-1, with a weak D call TRBD1 (6 bases). The CDR3 runs to 14 residues. Trimming cost V 4 bases and J 9 bases, with 18 bases left between them. CDR1 MNHEY and CDR2 SMNVEV come from the germline V gene (reference sequence). The CDR3 DNA is TGTGCCAGCAGTTGGGGGAGTGTCGGACAGAAAGCTTTCTTT. Its protein product is CASSWGSVGQKAFF.